These T cell receptor beta chains were read from a single sample in a study of blood T cell repertoires in COVID-19. Clones were sequenced by immunoSEQ multiplex PCR, and TCRdb holds only the in-frame ones, with some missing. The table includes approximately 490,000 clones, approximately 90% detected once. Sequences were obtained from PBMCs or T cells enriched from blood (not recorded which). These receptors all come from a woman aged 55-70 years who had recovered from COVID-19. The conserved cysteine and the conserved F or W are not part of the CDR3 here.

>TRBV9|TRBJ2-3
ASSSRNGEGTDTQY
>TRBV7-9|TRBJ2-3
ASSLAAGRGSTDTQY
>TRBV19|TRBJ1-4
ASSDRDSNEKLF
>TRBV10-3|TRBJ1-1
AIGEQSNTEAF
>TRBV2|TRBJ2-1
ASRSSGGAWDEQF
>TRBV6-5|TRBJ1-3
ASSYSGQVRNTIY
>TRBV3-1/TRBV3-2|TRBJ2-3
ASSQGARTDTQY
>TRBV6-5|TRBJ2-1
ASKRGLQGTNEQF
>TRBV7-2|TRBJ2-5
ASSLSGGPQETQY
>TRBV7-8|TRBJ1-1
ASSTRTEAF
>TRBV7-2|TRBJ1-5
ASSLRFQVDQPQH
>TRBV3-1/TRBV3-2|TRBJ2-1
ASSRRAYYNEQF
>TRBV5-1|TRBJ2-7
ASSLVSGQGAREQY
>TRBV12-5|TRBJ2-7
ASGLVLGTGDTSYEQY
>TRBV24-1|TRBJ2-1
ATSDWIGGRGSSYNEQF
>TRBV5-4|TRBJ1-4
ASSIQGRSEKLF
>TRBV19|TRBJ2-1
ASSRGTGYNEQF
>TRBV27|TRBJ1-5
ASSSLTGPQH
>TRBV3-1/TRBV3-2|TRBJ2-7
ASSLGLLEEYEQY
>TRBV29-1|TRBJ1-5
SVGSGNQPQH
>TRBV9|TRBJ2-3
ASSVGGQTTDTQY
>TRBV7-2|TRBJ2-3
ASSPWGGTDTQY
>TRBV24-1|TRBJ2-3
ATSEPGVSTDTQY
>TRBV2|TRBJ2-3
ASSEPRGDSADTQY
>TRBV4-1|TRBJ2-3
ASSAPGTSLADTQY
>TRBV10-3|TRBJ2-1
AISESENEQF
>TRBV7-2|TRBJ2-2
ATQRTFTGELF
>TRBV15|TRBJ2-7
ATSRDLRDEQY
>TRBV5-1|TRBJ2-3
ASSTGLAGTSTDTQY
>TRBV11-3|TRBJ2-2
ASSFPLVLAGENTGELF
>TRBV24-1|TRBJ2-1
ATSGRTGGGNNEQF
>TRBV2|TRBJ1-1
ASTPDRGQGGTEAF
>TRBV19|TRBJ1-1
ASSIGLEAF
>TRBV2|TRBJ1-1
ASSSQGNTEAF
>TRBV6-1|TRBJ1-5
ASSAGTGGTSNQPQH
>TRBV19|TRBJ2-6
AKARGRNGANVLT
>TRBV7-2|TRBJ1-3
ASSPGALLRDTIY
>TRBV21-1|TRBJ1-6
ASSRGQHSPLH
>TRBV5-5|TRBJ1-1
ASSLGGLMNTEAF
>TRBV28|TRBJ1-2
ASFRQGGDGYT
>TRBV5-4|TRBJ2-1
ASSLSGQGYNEQF
>TRBV24-1|TRBJ1-1
ATRGLNTEAF
>TRBV7-2|TRBJ2-1
ASSLVAYNEQF
>TRBV25-1|TRBJ1-3
ASSTGSGNTIY
>TRBV19|TRBJ1-5
ASSPGQGQGSSNQPQH
>TRBV6-5|TRBJ1-2
ATQGTQYYYGYT
>TRBV11-2|TRBJ2-7
ASSASSYEQY
>TRBV7-2|TRBJ2-5
ASRGQGGETQY
>TRBV28|TRBJ1-2
ASMTGGERGYT
>TRBV19|TRBJ2-2
ASSIDRLQTGELF